The 18 T cell receptor beta chains below were found in one sample sequenced in a study of cytomegalovirus exposure and HLA in healthy donors. The PCR had 60 Vbeta and 13 Jbeta primers. Sequencing used immunoSEQ multiplex PCR; TCRdb keeps in-frame clones, though not all of them. The sample consists of 170,000 or so clones, 60% to 85% of them appearing once. Material: PBMCs. The receptors come from a woman aged 25 to 39 in good health and CMV-seronegative.

CDR3 loop: CAWSRGEEGTDTQYF. As DNA, the CDR3 is TGTGCCTGGAGTAGGGGCGAAGAAGGCACAGATACGCAGTATTTT. The chain carries TRBV30 and TRBJ2-3; weak D call: TRBD1 (5 bases). Germline assignment: CDR1 GTSNPN and CDR2 SVGIG (reference sequence). The CDR3 runs 15 residues. The V gene lost 2 bases and the J gene lost 1 base, with 13 bases spanning the gap.

This chain joins TRBV19 and TRBJ1-1; 12 bases fit TRBD1. Germline assignment: CDR1 LNHDA and CDR2 SQIVND (reference sequence). With 4 bases clipped from V and 4 bases from J, the junction kept 10 bases outside the gene matches. The CDR3 spans 17 residues. CDR3 DNA sequence: TGTGCCAGTAGTACCGATCCGGGACAGGGGGCGAGCACTGAAGCTTTCTTT. Translated: CASSTDPGQGASTEAFF.

This sequence joins TRBV30 and TRBJ1-5; D gene uncertain. V was cut by 3 bases and J by 5 bases, with 8 bases left in between. The CDR3 spans 12 residues. The germline V gene encodes CDR1 GTSNPN and CDR2 SVGIG (reference sequence). CDR3 residues: CAWSGVDQPQHF. The CDR3 DNA is TGTGCCTGGAGCGGGGTAGATCAGCCCCAGCATTTT.

This clone has only a few counts. The chain is built from TRBV5-6 and TRBJ2-1; D is unresolved. The germline V and J ends were trimmed by 0 bases and 4 bases, with 5 bases remaining between them. The length of the CDR3 is 13 residues. Germline CDR1 is SGHDT and CDR2 is YYEEEE. The CDR3 protein is CASSLALYNEQFF. DNA of the CDR3: TGTGCCAGCAGCTTGGCTCTGTACAATGAGCAGTTCTTC.

The chain joins TRBV5-1 to TRBJ2-5; 10 nucleotides match TRBD2. This CDR3 is built from 16 residues. Germline trimming cut 0 bases from V and 5 bases from J; bases unmatched to any gene: 7. Per the germline V gene, CDR1 is SGHRS and CDR2 is YFSETQ. CDR3 DNA: TGCGCCAGCAGCTTGGTGGGCCTAGCGGGGGAGGAGACCCAGTACTTC. It is translated as CASSLVGLAGEETQYF.

This chain uses TRBV9 with TRBJ2-3; 7 nucleotides align to TRBD2. Per the germline V gene, CDR1 is SGDLS and CDR2 is YYNGEE. This CDR3 region has 17 residues. The V segment lost 4 bases and the J segment 6 bases; nucleotides outside the gene matches: 17. CDR3 sequence (DNA): TGTGCCAGCAGCCCTACCGCCGGGACTAAGTCAACTGATACGCAGTATTTT. It yields the protein CASSPTAGTKSTDTQYF.

The chain combines TRBV18 with TRBJ2-1; tentative D call: TRBD2 (6 bases). V lost 3 bases and J 5 bases, leaving 14 bases between the germline ends. This CDR3 is built from 15 residues. The germline gives CDR1 KGHSH, CDR2 LQKENI. The CDR3 DNA is TGTGCCAGCTCACCCGGACTACTCAAGGACAATGAGCAGTTCTTC. Protein product: CASSPGLLKDNEQFF. Based on the CDR3 plus reference TRBV18 and TRBJ2-1, the full variable domain is NAGVMQNPRHLVRRRGQEARLRCSPMKGHSHVYWYRQLPEEGLKFMVYLQKENIIDESGMPKERFSAEFPKEGPSILRIQQVVRGDSAAYFCASSPGLLKDNEQFFGPGTRLTVL.

This clone was counted only a few times. The J gene is TRBJ2-5, the V gene TRBV5-4; 11 bases are a match to TRBD2. The J call may be in error: the DNA end matches TRBJ2-7 better. The CDR3 totals 15 residues. Germline CDR1 is SGHNT and CDR2 is YYREEE (reference sequence). CDR3 amino acids: CASSSVTSGVDEQYF. Here the CDR3 DNA reads TGTGCCAGCAGTTCCGTGACTAGCGGGGTTGACGAGCAGTACTTC.

This chain uses TRBV19 with TRBJ1-2; D call uncertain. V was clipped by 7 bases and J by 8 bases, with 23 bases between them. CDR3 length: 15 residues. Germline CDR1 LNHDA, CDR2 SQIVND (reference sequence). CDR3 loop: CASMSGLDSMRGYTF. The CDR3, as DNA: TGTGCCAGTATGTCCGGGTTGGATTCCATGAGGGGCTACACCTTC. Full variable domain (rest looked up from reference TRBV19 and TRBJ1-2): DGGITQSPKYLFRKEGQNVTLSCEQNLNHDAMYWYRQDPGQGLRLIYYSQIVNDFQKGDIAEGYSVSREKKESFPLTVTSAQKNPTAFYLCASMSGLDSMRGYTFGSGTRLTVV.

This clone was found a few times. V gene TRBV14 combines with J gene TRBJ1-4; TRBD1 matches at 7 bases. Per germline, CDR1 SGHDN and CDR2 FVKESK. The ends lost 2 bases at V and 2 bases at J; junction bases unmatched: 11. This CDR3 has 18 amino acids. The CDR3 is CASSQRDSNRGTNEKLFF. The CDR3 DNA sequence: TGTGCCAGCAGCCAACGGGACAGCAACCGAGGGACTAATGAAAAACTGTTTTTT.

This clone was counted a single time. The chain carries TRBV1 and TRBJ2-5; TRBD1, the table's D call, lacks a check against the DNA. The end of the DNA fits TRBJ2-7 better, so the J call may be wrong. TRBV1 is annotated as a pseudogene. This CDR3 is 13 amino acids long. The CDR3 sequence is CINQGDRIYEQYF. CDR3 DNA sequence: TGCATCAATCAAGGGGACAGGATCTACGAGCAGTACTTC.

The rearrangement links TRBV5-4 to TRBJ2-5; 7 nucleotides line up with TRBD1. The last part of the DNA fits TRBJ2-7 better; the J call may be wrong. The CDR3 totals 15 residues. Germline assignment: CDR1 SGHNT and CDR2 YYREEE (reference sequence). DNA for the CDR3: TGTGCCAGCAGCGGGACAGACCACAACTCCTACGAGCAGTACTTC. It is translated as CASSGTDHNSYEQYF.

The gene calls are TRBV6-5 and TRBJ1-5; the D gene is possibly TRBD1 (5 bases). The CDR3 contains 15 residues. Trimming removed 5 bases from V and 5 bases from J, with 16 bases in between. Germline V gene lookup returns CDR1 MNHEY and CDR2 SVGAGI. This CDR3 is CASSPGGFDYQPQHF. CDR3 DNA: TGTGCCAGCAGTCCGGGGGGATTCGATTATCAGCCCCAGCATTTT.

The chain carries TRBV11-2 and TRBJ2-7, with TRBD1 matching 10 bases. CDR3 length equals 16 residues. Trimming at V came to 5 bases and at J to 2 bases, leaving 9 bases not matched to a gene. CDR1 and CDR2 from the germline V gene are SGHAT and FQNNGV. The CDR3 reads CASSITPGQGPYEQYF. The CDR3 DNA reads as TGTGCCAGCAGCATAACCCCGGGACAGGGGCCCTACGAGCAGTACTTC. The entire variable domain, with the rest obtained from reference TRBV11-2 and TRBJ2-7, is as follows: EAGVAQSPRYKIIEKRQSVAFWCNPISGHATLYWYQQILGQGPKLLIQFQNNGVVDDSQLPKDRFSAERLKGVDSTLKIQPAKLEDSAVYLCASSITPGQGPYEQYFGPGTRLTVT.

This clone occurred a few times. The chain employs TRBV21-1 and TRBJ1-1. TRBV21-1 is a pseudogene locus. This CDR3 region has 14 residues. CDR3 sequence reads: CASSKEVAEVGAFF. CDR3 bases: TGTGCCAGCAGCAAAGAGGTAGCGGAGGTAGGTGCTTTCTTT.

This chain connects TRBV5-1 to TRBJ2-5; 9 bases line up with TRBD1. This CDR3 is built from 15 residues. V shed 1 base, J shed 5 bases, and the junction held 6 bases outside the gene matches. Germline V gene data show CDR1 as SGHRS and CDR2 as YFSETQ. The CDR3 sequence is CASSLQGGTGETQYF. In DNA, the CDR3 is TGCGCCAGCAGCTTGCAGGGGGGGACAGGGGAGACCCAGTACTTC. The complete variable domain, with remaining parts taken from reference TRBV5-1 and TRBJ2-5, reads KAGVTQTPRYLIKTRGQQVTLSCSPISGHRSVSWYQQTPGQGLQFLFEYFSETQRNKGNFPGRFSGRQFSNSRSEMNVSTLELGDSALYLCASSLQGGTGETQYFGPGTRLLVL.

This rearrangement joins TRBV5-4 to TRBJ1-2; D gene unclear. Germline loops: CDR1 SGHNT, CDR2 YYREEE (reference sequence). The V end lost 4 bases, the J end lost 3 bases, and 19 bases lay between the germline ends. The CDR3 contains 16 residues. In nucleotides, the CDR3 is TGTGCCAGCAGCCCATCTCCCGCGGGCTGGGACTATGGCTACACCTTC. Amino acid sequence: CASSPSPAGWDYGYTF.

V gene TRBV7-2 combines with J gene TRBJ2-3; 10 nucleotides align to TRBD2. V shed 5 bases and J 11 bases; nucleotides not matched to a gene: 16. The CDR3 covers 16 residues. CDR1 is SGHTA, CDR2 FQGNSA, per germline. DNA for the CDR3: TGTGCCAGCAGCGTGATCTTAGCGGGGGGTCCCGGGAAGCAGTATTTT. Its protein is CASSVILAGGPGKQYF.